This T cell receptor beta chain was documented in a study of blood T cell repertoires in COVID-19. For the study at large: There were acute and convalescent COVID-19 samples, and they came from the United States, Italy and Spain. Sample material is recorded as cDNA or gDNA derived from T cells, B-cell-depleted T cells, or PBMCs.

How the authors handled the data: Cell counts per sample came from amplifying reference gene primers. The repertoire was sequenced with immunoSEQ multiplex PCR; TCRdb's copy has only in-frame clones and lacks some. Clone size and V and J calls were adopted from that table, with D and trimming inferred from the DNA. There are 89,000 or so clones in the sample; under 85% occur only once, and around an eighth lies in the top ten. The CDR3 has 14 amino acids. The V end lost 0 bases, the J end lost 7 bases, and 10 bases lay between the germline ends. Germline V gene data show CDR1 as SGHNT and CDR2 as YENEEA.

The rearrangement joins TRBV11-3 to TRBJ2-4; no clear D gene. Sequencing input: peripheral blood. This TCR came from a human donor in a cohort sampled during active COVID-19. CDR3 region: CASSLDSQINIQYF. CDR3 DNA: TGTGCCAGCAGCTTAGATTCCCAGATTAACATTCAGTACTTC.